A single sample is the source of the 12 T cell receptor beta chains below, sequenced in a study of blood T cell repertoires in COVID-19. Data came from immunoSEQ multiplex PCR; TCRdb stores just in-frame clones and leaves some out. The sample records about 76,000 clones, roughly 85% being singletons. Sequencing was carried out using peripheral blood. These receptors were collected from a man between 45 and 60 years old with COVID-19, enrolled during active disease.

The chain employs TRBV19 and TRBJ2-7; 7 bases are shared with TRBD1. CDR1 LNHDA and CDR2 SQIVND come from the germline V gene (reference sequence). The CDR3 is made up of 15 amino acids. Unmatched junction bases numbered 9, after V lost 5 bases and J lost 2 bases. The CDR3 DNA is TGTGCCAGTAGTTCCCAGACAGGGCCTACCTACGAGCAGTACTTC. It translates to CASSSQTGPTYEQYF. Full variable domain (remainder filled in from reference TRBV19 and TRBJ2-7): DGGITQSPKYLFRKEGQNVTLSCEQNLNHDAMYWYRQDPGQGLRLIYYSQIVNDFQKGDIAEGYSVSREKKESFPLTVTSAQKNPTAFYLCASSSQTGPTYEQYFGPGTRLTVT.

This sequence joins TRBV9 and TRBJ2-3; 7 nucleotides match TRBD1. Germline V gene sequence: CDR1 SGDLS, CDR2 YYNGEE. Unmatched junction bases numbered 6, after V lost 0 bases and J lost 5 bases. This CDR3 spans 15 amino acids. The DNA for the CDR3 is TGTGCCAGCAGCGTAGGGGTAGGGGGCATAGATACGCAGTATTTT. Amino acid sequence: CASSVGVGGIDTQYF.

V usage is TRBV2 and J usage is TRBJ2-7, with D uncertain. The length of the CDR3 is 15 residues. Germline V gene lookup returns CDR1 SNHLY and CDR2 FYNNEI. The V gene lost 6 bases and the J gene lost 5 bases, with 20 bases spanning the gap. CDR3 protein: CASSPGSQWRHEQYF. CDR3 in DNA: TGTGCCAGCAGCCCGGGTAGTCAATGGAGACACGAGCAGTACTTC.

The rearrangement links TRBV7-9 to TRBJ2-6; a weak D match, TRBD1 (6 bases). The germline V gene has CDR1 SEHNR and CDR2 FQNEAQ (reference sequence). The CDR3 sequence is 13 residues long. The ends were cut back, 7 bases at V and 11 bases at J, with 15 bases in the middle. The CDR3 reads CASTTGHSYVLTF. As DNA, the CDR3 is TGTGCCAGCACCACGGGACACTCCTACGTCCTGACTTTC. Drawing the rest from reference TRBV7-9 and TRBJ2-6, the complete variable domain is DTGVSQNPRHKITKRGQNVTFRCDPISEHNRLYWYRQTLGQGPEFLTYFQNEAQLEKSRLLSDRFSAERPKGSFSTLEIQRTEQGDSAMYLCASTTGHSYVLTFGAGSRLTVL.

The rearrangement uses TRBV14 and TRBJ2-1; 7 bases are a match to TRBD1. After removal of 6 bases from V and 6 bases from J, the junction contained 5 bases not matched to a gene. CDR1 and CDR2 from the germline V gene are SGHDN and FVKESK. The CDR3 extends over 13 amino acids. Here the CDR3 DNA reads TGTGCCAGCAGTCTCGACAGGGTCAATGAGCAGTTCTTC. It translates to CASSLDRVNEQFF.

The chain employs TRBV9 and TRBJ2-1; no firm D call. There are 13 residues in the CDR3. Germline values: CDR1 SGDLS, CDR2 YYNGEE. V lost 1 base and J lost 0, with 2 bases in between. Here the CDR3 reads CASSVYSYNEQFF. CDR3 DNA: TGTGCCAGCAGCGTATACTCCTACAATGAGCAGTTCTTC.

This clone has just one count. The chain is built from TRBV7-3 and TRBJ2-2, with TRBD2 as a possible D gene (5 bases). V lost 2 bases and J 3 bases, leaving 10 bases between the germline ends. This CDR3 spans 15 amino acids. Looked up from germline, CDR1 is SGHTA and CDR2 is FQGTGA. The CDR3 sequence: CASSLAGPDTGELFF. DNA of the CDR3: TGTGCCAGCAGCTTAGCGGGTCCCGACACCGGGGAGCTGTTTTTT.

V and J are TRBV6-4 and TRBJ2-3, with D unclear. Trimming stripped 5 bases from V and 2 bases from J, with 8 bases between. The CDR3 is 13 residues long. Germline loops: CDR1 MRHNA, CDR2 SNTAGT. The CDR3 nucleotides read TGTGCCAGCAGTTATGAGGCCACAGATACGCAGTATTTT. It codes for CASSYEATDTQYF.

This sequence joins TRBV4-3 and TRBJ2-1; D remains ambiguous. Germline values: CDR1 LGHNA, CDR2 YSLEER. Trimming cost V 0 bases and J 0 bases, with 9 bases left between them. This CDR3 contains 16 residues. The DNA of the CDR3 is TGCGCCAGCAGCCAAGAGTTGAGGTTCTCCTACAATGAGCAGTTCTTC. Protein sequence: CASSQELRFSYNEQFF.

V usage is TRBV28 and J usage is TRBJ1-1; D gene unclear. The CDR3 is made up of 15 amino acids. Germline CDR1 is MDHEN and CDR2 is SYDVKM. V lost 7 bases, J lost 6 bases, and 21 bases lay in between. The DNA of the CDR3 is TGTGCCAGCACCTTGGGTGTGGGTGTAGAGGCTGAAGCTTTCTTT. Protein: CASTLGVGVEAEAFF.

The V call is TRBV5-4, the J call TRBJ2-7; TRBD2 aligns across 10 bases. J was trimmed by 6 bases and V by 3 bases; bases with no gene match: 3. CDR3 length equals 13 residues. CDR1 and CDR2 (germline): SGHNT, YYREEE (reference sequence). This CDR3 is CASSWGLATEQYF. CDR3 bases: TGTGCCAGCAGCTGGGGACTAGCGACCGAGCAGTACTTC.

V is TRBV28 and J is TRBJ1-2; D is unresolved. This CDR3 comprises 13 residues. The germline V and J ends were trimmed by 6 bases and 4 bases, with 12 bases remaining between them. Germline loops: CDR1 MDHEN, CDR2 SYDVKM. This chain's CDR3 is CASSPWSSYGYTF. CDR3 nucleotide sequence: TGTGCCAGCAGCCCTTGGAGCAGCTATGGCTACACCTTC.